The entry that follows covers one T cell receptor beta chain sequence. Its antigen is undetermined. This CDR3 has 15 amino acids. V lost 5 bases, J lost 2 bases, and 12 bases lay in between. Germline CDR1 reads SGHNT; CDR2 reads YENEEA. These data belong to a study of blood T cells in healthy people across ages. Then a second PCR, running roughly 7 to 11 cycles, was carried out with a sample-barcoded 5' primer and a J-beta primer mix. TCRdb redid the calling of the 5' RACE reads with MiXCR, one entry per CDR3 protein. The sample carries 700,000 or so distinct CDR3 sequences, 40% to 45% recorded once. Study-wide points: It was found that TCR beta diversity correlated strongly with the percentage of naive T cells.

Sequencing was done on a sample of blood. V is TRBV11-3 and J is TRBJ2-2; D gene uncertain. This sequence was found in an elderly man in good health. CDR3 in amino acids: CASSQGRVNTGELFF. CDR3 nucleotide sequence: TGTGCCAGCAGCCAAGGGCGAGTTAACACCGGGGAGCTGTTTTTT.